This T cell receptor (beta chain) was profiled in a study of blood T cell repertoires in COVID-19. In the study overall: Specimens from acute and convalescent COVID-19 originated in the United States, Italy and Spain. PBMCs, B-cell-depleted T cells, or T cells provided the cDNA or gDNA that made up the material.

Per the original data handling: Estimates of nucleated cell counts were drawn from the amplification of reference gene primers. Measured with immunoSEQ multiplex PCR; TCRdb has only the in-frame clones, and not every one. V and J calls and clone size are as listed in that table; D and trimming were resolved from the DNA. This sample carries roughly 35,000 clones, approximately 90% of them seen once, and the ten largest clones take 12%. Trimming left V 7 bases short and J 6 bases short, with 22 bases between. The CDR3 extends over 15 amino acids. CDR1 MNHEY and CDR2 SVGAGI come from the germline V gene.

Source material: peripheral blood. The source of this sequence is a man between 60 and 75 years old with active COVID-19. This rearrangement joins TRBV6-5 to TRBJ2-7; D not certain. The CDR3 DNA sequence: TGTGCCAGCACCATCACTTTGGGCAGGCCTGGCGAGCAGTACTTC. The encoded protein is CASTITLGRPGEQYF.